This entry lists 32 T cell receptor beta chains sequenced from one sample in a study of cytomegalovirus exposure and HLA in healthy donors listed by TCRdb under 2017. Library method: the immunoSEQ multiplex PCR assay. For the multiplex PCR, a mixture combining 60 forward primers for TCR Vbeta segments and 13 reverse primers for TCR Jbeta segments was used. This is the immuneACCESS table as TCRdb keeps it, with only in-frame sequences that have V and J called. A part of the clones is gone; compared with another copy, unresolved V genes explain less than half, and the rest is unexplained. Across this sample there are about 180,000 clones, with around 80% seen only once. Together, the top ten hold about 1.6% of the sample. Material for sequencing was PBMCs. Receptors were obtained from a man aged 35 to 55 in good health and CMV-seronegative.

The chain combines TRBV10-3 with TRBJ1-3, with 7 bases lining up with TRBD1. This CDR3 is 15 amino acids long. Germline trimming cut 10 bases from V and 2 bases from J; bases unmatched to any gene: 11. Germline values: CDR1 ENHRY, CDR2 SYGVKD. The CDR3 loop is CATRQGAPPGNTIYF. The CDR3 DNA sequence: TGTGCCACCAGACAGGGCGCCCCTCCTGGAAACACCATATATTTT.

This clone was found once. V is TRBV6-6 and J is TRBJ1-5; D is unclear. V was shortened by 6 bases and J by 5 bases, with 11 bases between the two germline ends. CDR3 size: 13 residues. Germline CDR1 MNHNY, CDR2 SVGAGI (reference sequence). CDR3: CASSPTFYQPQHF. CDR3 DNA: TGTGCCAGCAGCCCCACTTTTTATCAGCCCCAGCATTTT.

This clone has a handful of counts. J is TRBJ1-1 and V is TRBV7-2; unclear D gene. The length of the CDR3 is 14 residues. Germline V gene lookup returns CDR1 SGHTA and CDR2 FQGNSA. With 2 bases removed from V and 0 bases from J, the gap between germline ends came to 7 bases. The DNA for the CDR3 is TGTGCCAGCAGCTTATTCTCTATGAACACTGAAGCTTTCTTT. Protein: CASSLFSMNTEAFF.

CDR3 amino acids: CSVVAGGRDTQYF. For the CDR3, the DNA is TGCAGCGTTGTAGCGGGCGGGAGGGATACGCAGTATTTT. The chain has TRBV29-1 and TRBJ2-3; 8 nucleotides line up with TRBD2. Germline V gene sequence: CDR1 SQVTM, CDR2 ANQGSEA. The CDR3 is 13 residues long. The trim removed 4 bases at V and 6 bases at J, leaving 6 bases unmatched.

This sequence joins TRBV11-2 and TRBJ1-4; 9 bases align to TRBD1. V shed 6 bases, J shed 7 bases, and the junction held 9 bases outside the gene matches. This CDR3 has 15 residues. Germline CDR1 SGHAT, CDR2 FQNNGV. CDR3 in DNA: TGTGCCAGCAGTTCAACAGGGGGCAGTGGTGAAAAACTGTTTTTT. This gives the protein CASSSTGGSGEKLFF.

The chain employs TRBV18 and TRBJ2-3; 7 bases agree with TRBD1. V gave up 2 bases and J gave up 11 bases; unmatched junction bases: 7. Per germline, CDR1 KGHSH and CDR2 LQKENI. This CDR3 is 13 amino acids long. As DNA, the CDR3 is TGTGCCAGCTCACCAGGGGCTCAGGGGGAGCAGTATTTT. The encoded protein is CASSPGAQGEQYF.

The chain carries TRBV4-1 and TRBJ1-2, with D unresolved. Per germline, CDR1 MGHRA and CDR2 YSYEKL. CDR3 size: 17 residues. V lost 0 bases, J lost 0 bases, and 14 bases lay in between. CDR3 residues: CASSQDIVYRANYGYTF. CDR3 coding DNA: TGCGCCAGCAGCCAAGATATCGTGTACAGAGCTAACTATGGCTACACCTTC.

The genes are TRBV10-3 and TRBJ1-3; a possible D gene is TRBD1 (5 bases). Trimming pared 6 bases from V and 4 bases from J, leaving 19 bases between. CDR1 is ENHRY, CDR2 SYGVKD, per germline. The CDR3 extends over 16 amino acids. CDR3 region: CAIRQQAGLQGNTIYF. CDR3 coding DNA: TGTGCCATCAGACAACAAGCGGGGCTACAAGGAAACACCATATATTTT.

This clone was seen more than once but under ten times. The chain links TRBV13 to TRBJ1-3; D unclear. The germline V and J ends were trimmed by 3 bases and 2 bases, with 11 bases remaining between them. The CDR3 runs 15 residues. Per germline, CDR1 PRHDT and CDR2 FYEKMQ (reference sequence). The CDR3 coding sequence is TGTGCCAGCAGCTTGAATCGACTTACTGGAAACACCATATATTTT. It yields the protein CASSLNRLTGNTIYF. Full variable domain (outside the CDR3, taken from reference TRBV13 and TRBJ1-3): AAGVIQSPRHLIKEKRETATLKCYPIPRHDTVYWYQQGPGQDPQFLISFYEKMQSDKGSIPDRFSAQQFSDYHSELNMSSLELGDSALYFCASSLNRLTGNTIYFGEGSWLTVV.

V is TRBV28 and J is TRBJ2-7, with 7 nucleotides matching TRBD1. The CDR3 is 15 residues long. Germline CDR1 MDHEN, CDR2 SYDVKM. J lost 4 bases, V lost 4 bases, and 10 bases had no gene match. The CDR3 coding sequence is TGTGCCAGCAGTTCGCAAGGGACAGCCTCTTACGAGCAGTACTTC. Its translation is CASSSQGTASYEQYF. Supplemented by reference TRBV28 and TRBJ2-7, the full variable domain reads DVKVTQSSRYLVKRTGEKVFLECVQDMDHENMFWYRQDPGLGLRLIYFSYDVKMKEKGDIPEGYSVSREKKERFSLILESASTNQTSMYLCASSSQGTASYEQYFGPGTRLTVT.

This clone was detected a few times. The V call is TRBV7-2, the J call TRBJ1-5, with D possibly matching TRBD1 (6 bases). The CDR3 extends over 15 amino acids. The V gene's germline CDR1 is SGHTA and CDR2 FQGNSA. Trimming left V 3 bases short and J 6 bases short, with 15 bases between. DNA of the CDR3: TGTGCCAGCAGCTTGACAGGTCGCGCTTTTCAGCCCCAGCATTTT. Its translation is CASSLTGRAFQPQHF. Full variable domain (outside the CDR3, taken from reference TRBV7-2 and TRBJ1-5): GAGVSQSPSNKVTEKGKDVELRCDPISGHTALYWYRQSLGQGLEFLIYFQGNSAPDKSGLPSDRFSAERTGGSVSTLTIQRTQQEDSAVYLCASSLTGRAFQPQHFGDGTRLSIL.

V is TRBV19 and J is TRBJ1-5; a possible D gene is TRBD1 (6 bases). The V end was cut by 4 bases, the J end by 7 bases, with 17 bases between. CDR1 is LNHDA, CDR2 SQIVND, per germline (reference sequence). This CDR3 is 15 amino acids long. CDR3 protein: CASSTLGGGGQPQHF. The CDR3 region has the DNA TGTGCCAGTAGTACCCTTGGGGGGGGCGGGCAGCCCCAGCATTTT.

The CDR3 bases are TGTGCCAGCGGGGTCCCGGGGATGGGGAAGACCGGGGAGCTGTTTTTT. This codes for CASGVPGMGKTGELFF. This chain joins TRBV28 and TRBJ2-2, with TRBD2 as a possible D gene (5 bases). The CDR3 has 16 amino acids. Trimming cost V 8 bases and J 5 bases, with 21 bases left between them. Germline values: CDR1 MDHEN, CDR2 SYDVKM.

The CDR3 spells CAITDRPNQPQHF. The CDR3 DNA follows: TGTGCCATTACCGACAGGCCCAATCAGCCCCAGCATTTT. V gene TRBV28 combines with J gene TRBJ1-5; maybe TRBD1 (6 bases). The CDR3 has 13 amino acids. V was clipped by 10 bases and J by 3 bases, with 13 bases between them. The germline V gene has CDR1 MDHEN and CDR2 SYDVKM.

The chain couples TRBV4-3 to TRBJ1-5; D possibly corresponds to TRBD1 (5 bases). CDR1 and CDR2 from the germline V gene are LGHNA and YSLEER. The V gene lost 0 bases and the J gene lost 5 bases, with 11 bases spanning the gap. The CDR3 consists of 15 residues. The CDR3 region has the DNA TGCGCCAGCAGCCAAGAAGGGCGGGGGGATCAGCCCCAGCATTTT. Its protein is CASSQEGRGDQPQHF.

The V call is TRBV5-1, the J call TRBJ2-7; 9 positions agree with TRBD2. Germline lookup yields CDR1 SGHRS and CDR2 YFSETQ. After removal of 0 bases from V and 3 bases from J, the junction contained 7 bases not matched to a gene. This CDR3 is 16 amino acids long. In DNA form, the CDR3 reads TGCGCCAGCAGCTTGGTCGCTAGCGGGGTGGGCTACGAGCAGTACTTC. It is translated as CASSLVASGVGYEQYF.

The V gene is TRBV7-8, the J gene TRBJ1-5, with a tentative D call TRBD1 (5 bases). CDR1 SGHVS and CDR2 FQNEAQ come from the germline V gene. The CDR3 extends over 16 amino acids. V dropped 4 bases and J dropped 2 bases, with 15 bases sitting between them. The DNA for the CDR3 is TGTGCCAGCAGCTCGCGGCAGGGCGCGGGCAATCAGCCCCAGCATTTT. It encodes CASSSRQGAGNQPQHF. The entire variable domain, with the rest obtained from reference TRBV7-8 and TRBJ1-5, is as follows: GAGVSQSPRYKVAKRGQDVALRCDPISGHVSLFWYQQALGQGPEFLTYFQNEAQLDKSGLPSDRFFAERPEGSVSTLKIQRTQQEDSAVYLCASSSRQGAGNQPQHFGDGTRLSIL.

V gene TRBV2 combines with J gene TRBJ1-6, with TRBD1 as a possible D gene (5 bases). The CDR3 spans 15 residues. Germline-derived CDR1 and CDR2 are SNHLY and FYNNEI. The V end lost 5 bases, the J end lost 13 bases, and 21 bases lay between the germline ends. CDR3 nucleotide sequence: TGTGCCAGCAGTTCCCGACCGGTGCCCGGGGGGCCCCTCCACTTT. Its translation is CASSSRPVPGGPLHF.

The rearrangement uses TRBV27 and TRBJ2-1, with a tentative D call TRBD2 (7 bases). Germline loops: CDR1 MNHEY, CDR2 SMNVEV (reference sequence). V shed 4 bases and J shed 8 bases, with 15 bases lying between them. The length of the CDR3 is 14 residues. The CDR3 reads CASSYGRGRDEQFF. Written as DNA, the CDR3 is TGTGCCAGCAGTTATGGGAGGGGGAGGGATGAGCAGTTCTTC.

The J gene is TRBJ2-3, the V gene TRBV5-1; 7 bases align to TRBD2. The CDR3 has 16 amino acids. Losses at the gene ends were 0 bases for V and 3 bases for J; bases not matched to a gene: 7. The germline CDR1 and CDR2 sequences are SGHRS and YFSETQ. The CDR3 spells CASSLDSSGQTDTQYF. Here the CDR3 DNA reads TGCGCCAGCAGCTTGGACTCTAGCGGACAAACAGATACGCAGTATTTT.

This chain's CDR3 is CASSYEGQAQPQHF. DNA for the CDR3: TGTGCCAGCAGTTACGAGGGCCAGGCCCAGCCCCAGCATTTT. V and J are TRBV6-6 and TRBJ1-5; D gene uncertain. Germline CDR1 MNHNY, CDR2 SVGAGI (reference sequence). The CDR3 covers 14 residues. V dropped 2 bases and J dropped 7 bases, with 12 bases sitting between them.

This clone was counted a few times. The V and J genes are TRBV30 and TRBJ1-4; D may be TRBD1 (6 bases). The CDR3 has 16 amino acids. Germline V lookup: CDR1 GTSNPN, CDR2 SVGIG (reference sequence). V shed 2 bases and J shed 0 bases, with 13 bases lying between them. The CDR3 DNA sequence: TGTGCCTGGAGTACCGGACAGCTAGCAACTAATGAAAAACTGTTTTTT. Translation gives CAWSTGQLATNEKLFF.

CDR3 region: CASSPRDWVYGYTF. DNA of the CDR3: TGTGCCAGCAGTCCCCGGGACTGGGTCTATGGCTACACCTTC. The genes are TRBV6-5 and TRBJ1-2; possibly TRBD1 for D (5 bases). The germline V gene has CDR1 MNHEY and CDR2 SVGAGI. V was pared by 5 bases and J by 4 bases, with 14 bases between. The CDR3 extends over 14 amino acids.

This clone occurred once. The chain links TRBV2 to TRBJ2-7, with 7 nucleotides matching TRBD2. Germline CDR1 SNHLY, CDR2 FYNNEI. J lost 0 bases, V lost 8 bases, and 7 bases had no gene match. The CDR3 has 14 residues. CDR3 amino acids: CASLGRGSSYEQYF. As DNA, the CDR3 is TGTGCCAGCCTCGGGCGGGGGAGCTCCTACGAGCAGTACTTC.

In DNA, the CDR3 is TGTGCCAGCAGTTTAGAGGGGACTGAGACCTACGAGCAGTACTTC. This encodes CASSLEGTETYEQYF. The chain employs TRBV27 and TRBJ2-7; tentatively, D is TRBD2 (6 bases). The CDR3 extends over 15 amino acids. Germline CDR1 reads MNHEY; CDR2 reads SMNVEV (reference sequence). Trimming pared 2 bases from V and 2 bases from J, leaving 13 bases between.

As DNA, the CDR3 is TGTGCCAGCAGCTCCTCGAGTCGAGGGCGAACCGGGGAGCTGTTTTTT. Translation gives CASSSSSRGRTGELFF. The chain links TRBV11-3 to TRBJ2-2; possibly TRBD2 for D (5 bases). This CDR3 spans 16 amino acids. CDR1 and CDR2 (germline): SGHNT, YENEEA. Trimming removed 4 bases from V and 5 bases from J, with 17 bases in between.

The V call is TRBV7-9, the J call TRBJ1-1, with 7 bases aligning to TRBD1. V dropped 4 bases and J dropped 0; count of bases not matched to a gene: 5. Germline CDR1 SEHNR, CDR2 FQNEAQ (reference sequence). The CDR3 is made up of 15 amino acids. The CDR3 DNA sequence: TGTGCCAGCAGCTCAGGACAGGACATGAACACTGAAGCTTTCTTT. It yields the protein CASSSGQDMNTEAFF.

Of note for this clone: Its ends do not fully match the called genes, so a read error is possible. V gene TRBV19 combines with J gene TRBJ1-2, with no clear D. Germline V gene lookup returns CDR1 LNHDA and CDR2 SQIVND (reference sequence). The CDR3 sequence is 14 residues long. The CDR3 DNA is TGTGCCAGTAGCTCGGCGGGAATAGACTACGGCTACACCTTC. Its protein product is CASSSAGIDYGYTF.

This clone was observed a few times. The chain carries TRBV30 and TRBJ2-6; 7 bases map to TRBD1. V dropped 1 base and J dropped 0; count of bases not matched to a gene: 15. The CDR3 contains 20 residues. Per germline, CDR1 GTSNPN and CDR2 SVGIG (reference sequence). Here the CDR3 reads CAWSARYRQGFPSGANVLTF. CDR3 DNA sequence: TGTGCCTGGAGTGCTAGATACAGACAGGGCTTCCCCTCTGGGGCCAACGTCCTGACTTTC.

The chain uses TRBV11-3 and TRBJ2-7, with a tentative D call TRBD1 (6 bases). This CDR3 is 15 amino acids long. CDR1 and CDR2 from the germline V gene are SGHNT and YENEEA. V gave up 1 base and J gave up 0 bases, with 10 bases separating them. Here the CDR3 DNA reads TGTGCCAGCAGCTTAGGAGGGGACAACTCCTACGAGCAGTACTTC. Translation gives CASSLGGDNSYEQYF.

This chain joins TRBV30 and TRBJ2-7; a weak D match, TRBD2 (6 bases). V lost 3 bases and J 2 bases, leaving 14 bases between the germline ends. Germline CDR1 GTSNPN, CDR2 SVGIG (reference sequence). The CDR3 is 14 residues long. The CDR3 DNA is TGTGCCTGGAGGCGCGGGACGGCGACCTACGAGCAGTACTTC. Encoded protein: CAWRRGTATYEQYF.

This clone occurred a few times. The rearrangement uses TRBV9 and TRBJ2-5; 7 positions agree with TRBD2. The J call may be mistaken, given a closer DNA end match to TRBJ2-7. CDR3 length: 15 residues. CDR1 SGDLS and CDR2 YYNGEE come from the germline V gene. CDR3 sequence (DNA): TGTGCCAGCAGCGTAGCCACTAGCGCCTCCTACGAGCAGTACTTC. Residues: CASSVATSASYEQYF.